A selection of T cell receptor beta chains follows, all from one sample in a study of human T cells and chemical hapten exposure. TCRdb re-analysed the RACE reads in MiXCR, keeping a single row per CDR3 protein. The repertoire holds 150,000 to 200,000 distinct CDR3 sequences, with roughly 30% as singletons. The sample in question was whole blood, obtained in connection with sensitization to the hapten diphenylcyclopropenone (DPC). The receptors here all came from a woman in her 30s with alopecia areata. Some clones in this sample may be carry-over from other donors' samples. Each CDR3 is given with its conserved first and last residue. Each record gives: J gene, D gene, V gene, clone size, CDR3 protein, CDR3 DNA. A D gene is named only where the DNA matches it firmly. Part of the rows lack a size; the others show once, few, many or a class for expanded clones.

>TRBJ1-6|TRBD1|TRBV3-1|few
CASSPETGSNSPLHF
TGTGCCAGCAGCCCGGAGACAGGGAGCAATTCACCCCTCCACTTT
>TRBJ2-6|-|TRBV5-1|few
CASSLGTASLVLTF
TGCGCCAGCAGCTTGGGTACGGCCTCTCTCGTCCTGACTTTC
>TRBJ1-1|TRBD1|TRBV5-1|-
CASSLGQGPEAFF
TGCGCCAGCAGCTTGGGACAGGGCCCCGAAGCTTTCTTT
>TRBJ1-2|TRBD1|TRBV28|few
CASRETGGRRGYTF
TGTGCCAGCAGGGAGACAGGGGGTCGAAGAGGCTACACCTTC
>TRBJ2-3|-|TRBV25-1|-
CASSSITDTQYF
TGTGCCAGCAGCAGTATCACAGATACGCAGTATTTT
>TRBJ2-4|-|TRBV29-1|few
CSVSDRRGNIQYF
TGCAGCGTTTCTGACAGAAGGGGAAACATTCAGTACTTC
>TRBJ2-7|-|TRBV6-2/TRBV6-3|-
CASRGPGVSYEQYF
TGTGCCAGCAGAGGCCCTGGCGTCTCCTACGAGCAGTACTTC
>TRBJ1-1|-|TRBV28|few
CASRLTGMNTEAFF
TGTGCCAGCAGACTGACAGGAATGAACACTGAAGCTTTCTTT
>TRBJ1-3|-|TRBV10-2|-
CASTERGSKSSGNTIYF
TGCGCCAGCACAGAGAGAGGGTCGAAGAGCTCTGGAAACACCATATATTTT
>TRBJ2-1|-|TRBV5-1|few
CASSSDFYNEQFF
TGCGCCAGCAGCTCGGACTTCTACAATGAGCAGTTCTTC
>TRBJ2-7|TRBD2|TRBV28|few
CASSKPGLAGGFEQYF
TGTGCCAGCAGTAAGCCGGGACTAGCGGGAGGGTTCGAGCAGTACTTC
>TRBJ2-7|-|TRBV29-1|-
CSGDTGYEQYF
TGCAGCGGGGATACAGGGTACGAGCAGTACTTC
>TRBJ1-1|TRBD1|TRBV7-9|-
CASSLTGGWTEAFF
TGTGCCAGCAGCTTAACAGGGGGTTGGACTGAAGCTTTCTTT
>TRBJ1-1|-|TRBV6-5|-
CASSYGGSRGTEAFF
TGTGCCAGCAGTTACGGTGGGAGTAGGGGCACTGAAGCTTTCTTT
>TRBJ1-1|-|TRBV5-1|-
CASSPQGHTEAFF
TGCGCCAGCAGCCCCCAGGGACACACTGAAGCTTTCTTT
>TRBJ1-6|TRBD1|TRBV5-1|-
CASSFGQDHSPLHF
TGCGCCAGCAGCTTCGGACAGGACCATTCACCCCTCCACTTT
>TRBJ1-2|-|TRBV10-3|-
CAISEGARVEGYTF
TGTGCCATCAGTGAGGGAGCGAGGGTGGAGGGCTACACCTTC
>TRBJ2-1|-|TRBV29-1|-
CSVGRTSLGDNEQFF
TGCAGCGTTGGACGGACATCCCTGGGAGACAATGAGCAGTTCTTC
>TRBJ1-5|-|TRBV18|few
CASSPGATGQPQHF
TGTGCCAGCTCACCAGGGGCCACAGGGCAGCCCCAGCATTTT
>TRBJ1-5|TRBD1|TRBV7-2|-
CASSWTGNSNQPQHF
TGTGCCAGCAGCTGGACAGGGAATAGCAATCAGCCCCAGCATTTT
>TRBJ2-6|TRBD1|TRBV5-6|many
CASSLARHRGTGANVLTF
TGTGCCAGCAGCTTGGCCCGGCACAGGGGCACTGGGGCCAACGTCCTGACTTTC
>TRBJ2-2|-|TRBV7-3|-
CASSLIPGSTGELFF
TGTGCCAGCAGCTTAATTCCGGGAAGCACCGGGGAGCTGTTTTTT
>TRBJ1-6|-|TRBV7-2|few
CASSPRTNSPLHF
TGTGCCAGCAGCCCCAGGACAAATTCACCCCTCCACTTT
>TRBJ2-7|TRBD2|TRBV18|few
CASSPLAGREQYF
TGTGCCAGCTCACCGTTAGCGGGGCGTGAGCAGTACTTC
>TRBJ2-7|-|TRBV5-1|few
CASSFERSSYEQYF
TGCGCCAGCAGCTTCGAGCGGAGCTCCTACGAGCAGTACTTC
>TRBJ2-1|TRBD1|TRBV6-2/TRBV6-3|once
CASSSQGGPYNEQFF
TGTGCCAGCAGTTCACAGGGGGGCCCCTACAATGAGCAGTTCTTC
>TRBJ1-1|-|TRBV7-3|few
CASSSTSTTEAFF
TGTGCCAGCAGCTCCACATCTACCACTGAAGCTTTCTTT
>TRBJ1-1|-|TRBV27|-
CASSPLGPQGNTEAFF
TGTGCCAGCAGTCCCCTGGGGCCCCAGGGAAACACTGAAGCTTTCTTT
>TRBJ1-3|-|TRBV7-2|-
CASSLIGYRVHSGNTIYF
TGTGCCAGCAGCTTAATAGGTTACAGGGTTCACTCTGGAAACACCATATATTTT
>TRBJ2-7|TRBD2|TRBV28|-
CASLTGGTSYEQYF
TGTGCCAGCCTGACCGGGGGGACCTCCTACGAGCAGTACTTC
>TRBJ2-7|-|TRBV7-8|few
CASSPWVGDEQYF
TGTGCCAGCAGCCCCTGGGTTGGAGACGAGCAGTACTTC
>TRBJ2-1|TRBD2|TRBV27|few
CASSGYLAGGRGEQFF
TGTGCCAGCAGTGGCTACTTAGCGGGGGGTCGGGGTGAGCAGTTCTTC
>TRBJ1-5|-|TRBV21-1|few
CASSSTGGGQPQHF
TGTGCCAGCAGCTCTACAGGGGGGGGTCAGCCCCAGCATTTT
>TRBJ1-1|-|TRBV7-9|-
CASSPTVTDTEAFF
TGTGCCAGCAGCCCTACGGTTACCGACACTGAAGCTTTCTTT
>TRBJ2-7|TRBD1|TRBV5-1|few
CASSSGTGGGEQYF
TGCGCCAGCAGCTCCGGGACAGGGGGCGGCGAGCAGTACTTC
>TRBJ2-1|-|TRBV4-3|few
CASSQLGGGAYNEQFF
TGCGCCAGCAGCCAGCTGGGAGGCGGGGCCTACAATGAGCAGTTCTTC